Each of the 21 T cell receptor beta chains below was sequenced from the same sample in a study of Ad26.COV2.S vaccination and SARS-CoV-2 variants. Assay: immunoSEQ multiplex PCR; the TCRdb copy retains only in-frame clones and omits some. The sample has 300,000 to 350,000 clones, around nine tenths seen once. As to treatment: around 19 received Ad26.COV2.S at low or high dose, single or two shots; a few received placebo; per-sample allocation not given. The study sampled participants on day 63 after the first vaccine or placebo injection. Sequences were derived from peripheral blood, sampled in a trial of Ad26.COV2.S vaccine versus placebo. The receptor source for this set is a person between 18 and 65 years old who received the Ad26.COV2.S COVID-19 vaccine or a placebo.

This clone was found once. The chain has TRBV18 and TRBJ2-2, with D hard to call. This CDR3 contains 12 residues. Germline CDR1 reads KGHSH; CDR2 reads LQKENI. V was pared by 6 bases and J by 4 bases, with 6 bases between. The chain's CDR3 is CASSLSTGELFF. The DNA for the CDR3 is TGTGCCAGCTCCCTGAGCACCGGGGAGCTGTTTTTT. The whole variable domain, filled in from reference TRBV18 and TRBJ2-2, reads NAGVMQNPRHLVRRRGQEARLRCSPMKGHSHVYWYRQLPEEGLKFMVYLQKENIIDESGMPKERFSAEFPKEGPSILRIQQVVRGDSAAYFCASSLSTGELFFGEGSRLTVL.

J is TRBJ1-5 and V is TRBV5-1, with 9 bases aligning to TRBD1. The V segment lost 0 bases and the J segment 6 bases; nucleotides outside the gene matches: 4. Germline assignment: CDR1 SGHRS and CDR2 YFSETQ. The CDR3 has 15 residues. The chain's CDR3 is CASSLEGQGGQPQHF. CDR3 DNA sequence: TGCGCCAGCAGCTTGGAGGGACAGGGAGGTCAGCCCCAGCATTTT.

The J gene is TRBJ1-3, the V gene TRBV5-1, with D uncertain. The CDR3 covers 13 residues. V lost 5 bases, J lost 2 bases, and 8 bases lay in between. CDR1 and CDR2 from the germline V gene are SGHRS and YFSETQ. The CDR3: CASRVATGNTIYF. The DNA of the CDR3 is TGCGCCAGCAGGGTGGCGACTGGAAACACCATATATTTT.

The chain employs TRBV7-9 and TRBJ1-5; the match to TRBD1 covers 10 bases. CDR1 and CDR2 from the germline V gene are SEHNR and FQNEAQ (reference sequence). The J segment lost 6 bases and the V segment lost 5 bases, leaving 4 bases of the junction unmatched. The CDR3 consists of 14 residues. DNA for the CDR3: TGTGCCAGCAGCCGGGGACAGGGGACTCAGCCCCAGCATTTT. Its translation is CASSRGQGTQPQHF. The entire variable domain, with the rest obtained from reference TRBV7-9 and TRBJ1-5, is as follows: DTGVSQNPRHKITKRGQNVTFRCDPISEHNRLYWYRQTLGQGPEFLTYFQNEAQLEKSRLLSDRFSAERPKGSFSTLEIQRTEQGDSAMYLCASSRGQGTQPQHFGDGTRLSIL.

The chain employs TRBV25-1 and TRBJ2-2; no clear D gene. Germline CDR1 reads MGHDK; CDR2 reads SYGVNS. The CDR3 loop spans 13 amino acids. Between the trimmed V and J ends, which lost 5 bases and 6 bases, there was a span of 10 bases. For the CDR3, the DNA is TGTGCCAGCAGTTGGGTTTACGCCGGGGAGCTGTTTTTT. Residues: CASSWVYAGELFF.

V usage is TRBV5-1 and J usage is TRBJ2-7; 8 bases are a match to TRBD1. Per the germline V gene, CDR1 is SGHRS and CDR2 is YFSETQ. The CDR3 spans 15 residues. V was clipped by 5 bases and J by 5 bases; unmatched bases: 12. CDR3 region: CASSFAQGGIDEQYF. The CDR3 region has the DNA TGCGCCAGCAGTTTCGCACAGGGGGGCATCGACGAGCAGTACTTC.

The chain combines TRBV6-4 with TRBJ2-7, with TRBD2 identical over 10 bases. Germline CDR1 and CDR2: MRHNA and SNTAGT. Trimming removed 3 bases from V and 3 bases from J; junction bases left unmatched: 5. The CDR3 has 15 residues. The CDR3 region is CASSEQREGFYEQYF. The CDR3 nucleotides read TGTGCCAGCAGTGAACAGCGGGAGGGCTTCTACGAGCAGTACTTC.

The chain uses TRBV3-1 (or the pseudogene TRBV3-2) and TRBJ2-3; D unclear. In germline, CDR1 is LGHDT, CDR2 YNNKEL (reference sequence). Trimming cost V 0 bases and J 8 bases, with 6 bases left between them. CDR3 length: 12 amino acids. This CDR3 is CASSQEPSTQYF. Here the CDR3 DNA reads TGTGCCAGCAGCCAAGAACCCAGTACGCAGTATTTT.

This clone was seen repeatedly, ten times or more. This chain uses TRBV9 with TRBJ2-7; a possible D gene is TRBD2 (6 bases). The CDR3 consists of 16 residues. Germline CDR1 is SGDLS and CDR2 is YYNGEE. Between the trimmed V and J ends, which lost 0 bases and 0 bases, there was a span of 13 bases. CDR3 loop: CASSVDAGRTSYEQYF. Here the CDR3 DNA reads TGTGCCAGCAGCGTAGACGCGGGACGGACCTCCTACGAGCAGTACTTC.

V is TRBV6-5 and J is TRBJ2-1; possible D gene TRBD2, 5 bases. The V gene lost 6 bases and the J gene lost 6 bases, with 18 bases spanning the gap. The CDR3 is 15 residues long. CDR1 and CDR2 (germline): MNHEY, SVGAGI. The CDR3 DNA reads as TGTGCCAGCAGGATAGGACTGACTGCCGGCAATGAGCAGTTCTTC. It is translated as CASRIGLTAGNEQFF.

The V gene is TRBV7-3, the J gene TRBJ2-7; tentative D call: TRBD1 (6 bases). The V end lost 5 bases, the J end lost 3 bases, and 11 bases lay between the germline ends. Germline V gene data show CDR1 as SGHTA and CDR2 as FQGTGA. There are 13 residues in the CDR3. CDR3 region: CASSTGSGYEQYF. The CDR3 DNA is TGTGCCAGCAGCACAGGGTCAGGCTACGAGCAGTACTTC.

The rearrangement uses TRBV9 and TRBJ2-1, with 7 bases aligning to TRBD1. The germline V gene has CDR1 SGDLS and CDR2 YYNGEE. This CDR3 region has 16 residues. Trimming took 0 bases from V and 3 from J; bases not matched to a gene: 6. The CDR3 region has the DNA TGTGCCAGCAGCGTAGCTGGGACAGCCTTCTACAATGAGCAGTTCTTC. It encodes CASSVAGTAFYNEQFF.

CDR3 residues: CASSLFGQSHNEQFF. The CDR3, as DNA: TGTGCCAGCAGCTTATTCGGCCAATCCCACAATGAGCAGTTCTTC. The genes are TRBV7-2 and TRBJ2-1; no reliable D call. V dropped 2 bases and J dropped 5 bases, with 13 bases sitting between them. The CDR3 sequence is 15 residues long. In germline, CDR1 is SGHTA, CDR2 FQGNSA.

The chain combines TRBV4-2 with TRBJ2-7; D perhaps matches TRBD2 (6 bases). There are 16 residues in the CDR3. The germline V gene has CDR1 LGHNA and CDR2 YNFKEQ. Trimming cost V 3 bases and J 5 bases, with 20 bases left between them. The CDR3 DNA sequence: TGTGCCAGCAGCCAGTTAGGGACTCGAGCCCTCCACGAGCAGTACTTC. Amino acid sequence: CASSQLGTRALHEQYF.

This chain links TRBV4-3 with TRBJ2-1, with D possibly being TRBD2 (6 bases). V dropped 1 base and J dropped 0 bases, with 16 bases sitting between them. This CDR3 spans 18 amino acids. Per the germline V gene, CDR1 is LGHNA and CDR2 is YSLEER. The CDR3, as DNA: TGCGCCAGCAGCCAAGGCATCGGCGGGGTAAACTCCTACAATGAGCAGTTCTTC. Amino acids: CASSQGIGGVNSYNEQFF.

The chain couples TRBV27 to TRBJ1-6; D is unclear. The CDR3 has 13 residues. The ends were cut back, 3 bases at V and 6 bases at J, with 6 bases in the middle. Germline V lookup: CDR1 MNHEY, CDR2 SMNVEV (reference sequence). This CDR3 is CASSFQPNSPLHF. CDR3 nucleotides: TGTGCCAGCAGTTTCCAGCCTAATTCACCCCTCCACTTT.

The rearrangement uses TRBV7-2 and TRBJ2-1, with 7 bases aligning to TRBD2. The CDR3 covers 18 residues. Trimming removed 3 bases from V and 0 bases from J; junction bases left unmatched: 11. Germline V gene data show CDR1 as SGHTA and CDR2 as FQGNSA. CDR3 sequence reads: CASSFFPLAESSYNEQFF. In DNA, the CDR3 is TGTGCCAGCAGCTTCTTCCCGCTAGCGGAGAGCTCCTACAATGAGCAGTTCTTC. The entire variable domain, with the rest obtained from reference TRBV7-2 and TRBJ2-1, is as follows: GAGVSQSPSNKVTEKGKDVELRCDPISGHTALYWYRQSLGQGLEFLIYFQGNSAPDKSGLPSDRFSAERTGGSVSTLTIQRTQQEDSAVYLCASSFFPLAESSYNEQFFGPGTRLTVL.

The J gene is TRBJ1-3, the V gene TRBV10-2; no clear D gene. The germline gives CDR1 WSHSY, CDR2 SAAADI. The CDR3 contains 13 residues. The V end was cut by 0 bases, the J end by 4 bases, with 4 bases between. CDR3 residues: CASSESTGNTIYF. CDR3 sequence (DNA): TGCGCCAGCAGTGAGTCGACGGGAAACACCATATATTTT.

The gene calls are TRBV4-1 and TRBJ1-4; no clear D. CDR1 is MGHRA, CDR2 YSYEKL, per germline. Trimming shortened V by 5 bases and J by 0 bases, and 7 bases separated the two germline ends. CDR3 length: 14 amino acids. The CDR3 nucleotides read TGCGCCAGCAGCACAGTGGCAACTAATGAAAAACTGTTTTTT. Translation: CASSTVATNEKLFF.

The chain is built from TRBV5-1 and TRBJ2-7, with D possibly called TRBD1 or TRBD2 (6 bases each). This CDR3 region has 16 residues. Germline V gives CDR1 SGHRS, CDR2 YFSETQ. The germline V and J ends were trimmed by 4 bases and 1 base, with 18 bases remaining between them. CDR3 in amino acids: CASSLHKGGFSYEQYF. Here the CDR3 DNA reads TGCGCCAGCAGCCTCCATAAGGGGGGATTTTCCTACGAGCAGTACTTC.

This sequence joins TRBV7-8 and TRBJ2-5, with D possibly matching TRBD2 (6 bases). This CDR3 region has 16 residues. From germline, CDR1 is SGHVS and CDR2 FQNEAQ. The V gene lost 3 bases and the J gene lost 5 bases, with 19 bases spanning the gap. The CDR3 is CASSFPPGLRGETQYF. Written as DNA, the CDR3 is TGTGCCAGCAGCTTCCCCCCGGGACTCCGAGGGGAGACCCAGTACTTC. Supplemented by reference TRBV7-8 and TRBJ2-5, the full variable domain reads GAGVSQSPRYKVAKRGQDVALRCDPISGHVSLFWYQQALGQGPEFLTYFQNEAQLDKSGLPSDRFFAERPEGSVSTLKIQRTQQEDSAVYLCASSFPPGLRGETQYFGPGTRLLVL.